In its sample, the clone carrying this TCR beta chain was seen many times. Its target is not known. The sample's time point: longitudinal time-point 1 (baseline). This entry comes from a study of neurological immune-mediated disorders. Study-wide results and limits: CDR3 amino acid sequences of expanded clones were not shared across subjects, a result suggesting private repertoires in all groups.

Synthesis of cDNA was accomplished via 5'RACE employing 10-nucleotide random UMIs. Via MiXCR, TCRdb re-called the 5' RACE reads, giving one row per CDR3 protein. The sample consists of tens of thousands of distinct CDR3 sequences, around 10% of them appearing once. This TCR came from a male donor with HTLV-1-associated myelopathy (HAM/TSP). The sequenced sample consisted of PBMCs.

CDR3 sequence reads: CSAQSGGAKYNEQFF. For the CDR3, the DNA is TGCAGTGCTCAGAGCGGGGGGGCTAAGTACAATGAGCAGTTCTTC. The chain couples TRBV20-1 to TRBJ2-1; 10 bases are a match to TRBD2. Germline-derived CDR1 and CDR2 are DFQATT and SNEGSKA (reference sequence). The CDR3 extends over 15 amino acids. J gave up 4 bases and V 5 bases, and 8 bases lay outside the gene matches.